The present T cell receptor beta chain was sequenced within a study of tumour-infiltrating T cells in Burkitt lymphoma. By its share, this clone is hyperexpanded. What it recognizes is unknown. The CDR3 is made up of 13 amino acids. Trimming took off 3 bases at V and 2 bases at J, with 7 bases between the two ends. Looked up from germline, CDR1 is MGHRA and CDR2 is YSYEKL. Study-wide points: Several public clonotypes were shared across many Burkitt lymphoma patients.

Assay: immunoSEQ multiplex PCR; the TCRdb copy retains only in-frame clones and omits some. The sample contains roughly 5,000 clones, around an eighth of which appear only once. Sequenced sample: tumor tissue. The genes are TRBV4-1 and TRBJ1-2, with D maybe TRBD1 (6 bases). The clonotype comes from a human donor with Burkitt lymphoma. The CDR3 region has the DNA TGCGCCAGCAGCCAGACAGGAAACTATGGCTACACCTTC. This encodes CASSQTGNYGYTF.